This T cell receptor (beta chain) was captured by sequencing in a study of blood T cell repertoires in COVID-19. In the original workflow: The authors estimated nucleated cell counts from reference gene primer amplification. Some clones are missing from TCRdb's copy, which holds only in-frame ones; the method was immunoSEQ multiplex PCR. V and J calls and clone size are as listed in that table; D and trimming were resolved from the DNA. This table has 390,000 or so clones, nearly 90% appearing once. This CDR3 spans 13 amino acids. Germline V lookup: CDR1 KGHSH, CDR2 LQKENI. The V and J ends lost 3 bases and 1 base respectively, with 6 bases between them.

The chain carries TRBV18 and TRBJ1-2; D is possibly TRBD1 (5 bases). Sample: peripheral blood. This receptor was taken from a man between 18 and 35 years old with active or convalescent COVID-19. The CDR3 spells CASSPTVNYGYTF. CDR3 in DNA: TGTGCCAGCTCACCGACAGTTAACTATGGCTACACCTTC.